This T cell receptor (beta chain) was observed in a study of shared clonotypes between healthy human individuals. This clone came up once. The sample contains more than one DNA sequence encoding this CDR3. Naive CD8 isolation took CD45RO-negative cells positively selected for CCR7 and excluded terminally differentiated effector memory CD45RA+ cells. Each of the donors was a healthy adult who was HIV-negative and had not had a recent acute infection or vaccination. The ends were cut back, 3 bases at V and 2 bases at J, with 5 bases in the middle. This CDR3 comprises 12 residues. From germline, CDR1 is MDHEN and CDR2 SYDVKM. Data came from immunoSEQ multiplex PCR; TCRdb stores just in-frame clones and leaves some out. In the table there are approximately 650,000 clones, 95% to 96% of which are singletons.

The chain has TRBV28 and TRBJ2-7; no clear D gene. Sample: naive CD8+ T cells sorted from blood. The clonotype comes from a woman in her twenties or thirties in good health. CDR3 in amino acids: CASSFRPYEQYF. The CDR3 DNA is TGTGCCAGCAGTTTCCGTCCCTACGAGCAGTACTTC.